The source of this T cell receptor (beta chain) is a study of cytomegalovirus exposure and HLA in healthy donors. Concerning this clone: Its specificity is unknown.

Study-wide results and limits: In a later analysis, DRB1 alleles had the most associated TCRs; HLA-C alleles the fewest. Several of the most significant clusters appeared, in a later analysis, to be linked to common viral pathogens. A later analysis reportedly identified an Asian-associated ancestry cluster as carrying fewer N-insertions than the roughly 700-donor mean.

It was with 60 Vbeta and 13 Jbeta primers that the PCR ran. The data were produced by immunoSEQ multiplex PCR, yet TCRdb's version contains in-frame clones alone and is incomplete. This sample lists about 34,000 clones; its ten largest clones have around 5.9%. The sequence came from a human donor in good health. The sample comprised PBMCs.

CDR3 in DNA: TGTGCCAGCAGTGTGACAAAGTCGCACACTGAAGCTTTCTTT. Its translation: CASSVTKSHTEAFF. The chain recombines TRBV6-1 with TRBJ1-1; D remains unclear. V was cut by 4 bases and J by 3 bases, with 12 bases left in between. The CDR3 is made up of 14 amino acids. Germline CDR1 reads MNHNS; CDR2 reads SASEGT.